This TCR beta chain appears in the sequencing data of a study of blood T cell repertoires in COVID-19. About the study: Italy, Spain and the United States were the sources of the convalescent and acute COVID-19 samples. Sources were T cells, B-cell-depleted T cells, or PBMCs; the material itself was cDNA or gDNA.

Source study methods: Amplified reference gene primers provided the basis for estimating nucleated cell counts. Produced via immunoSEQ multiplex PCR; TCRdb's table is partial and in-frame only. The D gene and trimming were derived from the DNA, and the V and J assignments and clone size from that table. Among about 130,000 clones, more than 80% were seen once, and the ten largest hold around 3%. Recruited during active infection, patients (from Seattle) were subsequently followed longitudinally. Germline trimming cut 4 bases from V and 7 bases from J; bases unmatched to any gene: 4. CDR1 and CDR2 from the germline V gene are LGHDT and YNNKEL (reference sequence). This CDR3 has 13 residues.

The source material was peripheral blood. The genes are TRBV3-1 (or the pseudogene TRBV3-2) and TRBJ1-2; 9 positions match TRBD1. The sequence derives from a woman older than 75 with COVID-19, enrolled during active disease. CDR3 DNA sequence: TGTGCCAGCAGCCCGGACAGGGGTTCTGGCTACACCTTC. This sequence encodes CASSPDRGSGYTF.